A single sample is the source of the 29 T cell receptor beta chains below, sequenced in a study of blood T cell repertoires in COVID-19. Assay used: immunoSEQ multiplex PCR; TCRdb lists only in-frame clones, some missing. The sample has tens of thousands of clones; 70% to 85% are singletons. The sequenced sample consisted of peripheral blood. The receptors come from a man aged 65 to 85 with active COVID-19.

This clone occurred a few times. The CDR3 here is CAGGTGADNQPQHF. CDR3 DNA: TGTGCCGGGGGAACAGGGGCCGACAATCAGCCCCAGCATTTT. The V gene is TRBV28, the J gene TRBJ1-5; 7 nucleotides agree with TRBD1. Germline V CDR1 and CDR2: MDHEN, SYDVKM. With V trimmed by 11 bases and J by 3 bases, 10 bases remained unmatched. CDR3 length: 14 amino acids.

A single count supports this clone. The V gene is TRBV11-2, the J gene TRBJ2-2; D may be TRBD2 (5 bases). This CDR3 is 14 amino acids long. V lost 1 base and J 5 bases, leaving 8 bases between the germline ends. Germline V gives CDR1 SGHAT, CDR2 FQNNGV. The CDR3 reads CASSLGLATGELFF. Written as DNA, the CDR3 is TGTGCCAGCAGCTTAGGGCTAGCAACCGGGGAGCTGTTTTTT.

This clone was recorded only once. The chain combines TRBV7-9 with TRBJ1-5; D perhaps matches TRBD1 (5 bases). This CDR3 is built from 13 residues. Looked up from germline, CDR1 is SEHNR and CDR2 is FQNEAQ (reference sequence). With 5 bases removed from V and 7 bases from J, the gap between germline ends came to 12 bases. Here the CDR3 reads CASSRTQGQPQHF. CDR3 sequence (DNA): TGTGCCAGCAGCCGCACCCAGGGACAGCCCCAGCATTTT.

V is TRBV7-9 and J is TRBJ2-1; 12 bases match TRBD2. The junction had 11 bases not matched to a gene; V was cut back by 4 bases and J by 7 bases. This CDR3 comprises 17 residues. Germline lookup yields CDR1 SEHNR and CDR2 FQNEAQ (reference sequence). The CDR3 is CASSSGLAGSPGNEQFF. Here the CDR3 DNA reads TGTGCCAGCAGCTCGGGACTAGCGGGCTCTCCAGGGAATGAGCAGTTCTTC. The full variable domain, rest sourced from reference TRBV7-9 and TRBJ2-1, is DTGVSQNPRHKITKRGQNVTFRCDPISEHNRLYWYRQTLGQGPEFLTYFQNEAQLEKSRLLSDRFSAERPKGSFSTLEIQRTEQGDSAMYLCASSSGLAGSPGNEQFFGPGTRLTVL.

The V and J genes are TRBV2 and TRBJ1-2; D is unclear. Germline V gives CDR1 SNHLY, CDR2 FYNNEI. Trimming pared 5 bases from V and 0 bases from J, leaving 10 bases between. The CDR3 is made up of 14 amino acids. The CDR3: CASSPGISNYGYTF. In DNA form, the CDR3 reads TGTGCCAGCAGTCCAGGCATCTCTAACTATGGCTACACCTTC.

This clone was recorded only once. The gene calls are TRBV5-4 and TRBJ2-1, with TRBD2 as a possible D gene (6 bases). The germline gives CDR1 SGHNT, CDR2 YYREEE (reference sequence). Trimming pared 2 bases from V and 8 bases from J, leaving 20 bases between. The CDR3 runs 16 residues. The CDR3 nucleotides are TGTGCCAGCAGCTTTTCCTTCGGGCGGGGTCGAGATGAGCAGTTCTTC. It is translated as CASSFSFGRGRDEQFF.

V is TRBV7-2 and J is TRBJ2-7; tentatively, D is TRBD2 (6 bases). The CDR3 loop spans 12 amino acids. From germline, CDR1 is SGHTA and CDR2 FQGNSA. Trimming took 1 base from V and 7 from J, leaving 8 bases between them. The CDR3 DNA follows: TGTGCCAGCAGCTTAGGAGGGAGGGAGCAGTACTTC. Its translation: CASSLGGREQYF.

This clone was seen a few times. The rearrangement joins TRBV6-6 to TRBJ1-6; 9 bases fit TRBD1. Losses at the gene ends were 6 bases for V and 3 bases for J; bases not matched to a gene: 6. The germline gives CDR1 MNHNY, CDR2 SVGAGI (reference sequence). CDR3 length: 16 residues. CDR3 sequence reads: CASRPGTGSYNSPLHF. The CDR3 coding sequence is TGTGCCAGCAGACCCGGGACAGGGAGCTATAATTCACCCCTCCACTTT.

The chain is built from TRBV6-6 and TRBJ1-1, with 8 positions matching TRBD1. The CDR3 covers 14 residues. In germline, CDR1 is MNHNY, CDR2 SVGAGI (reference sequence). The V segment lost 6 bases and the J segment 1 base; nucleotides outside the gene matches: 4. CDR3 nucleotide sequence: TGTGCCAGCAGCGACAGGGGCGGGAACACTGAAGCTTTCTTT. This encodes CASSDRGGNTEAFF.

The chain recombines TRBV21-1 with TRBJ2-4; TRBD1, as called in the table, went unchecked against the DNA. TRBV21-1 is listed as a pseudogene. CDR3 size: 19 residues. CDR3 amino acids: CASSLGTGKEVKAKNIQYF. The CDR3 DNA reads TGTGCCAGCAGCCTCGGGACAGGGAAGGAGGTGAAGGCCAAAAACATTCAGTACTTC.

The chain carries TRBV18 and TRBJ1-5, with TRBD1 matching 7 bases. J was trimmed by 9 bases and V by 6 bases; bases with no gene match: 14. This CDR3 has 15 amino acids. CDR1 is KGHSH and CDR2 is LQKENI in the germline V gene. For the CDR3, the DNA is TGTGCCAGCTCCCCCAATCGACAGGGTCAAGGGCCCCAGCATTTT. Its translation: CASSPNRQGQGPQHF.

This clone was recorded a few times. The CDR3 sequence is CAWSPSVGELFF. The CDR3 bases are TGTGCCTGGAGCCCGAGTGTCGGGGAGCTGTTTTTT. This sequence joins TRBV30 and TRBJ2-2; no firm D call. The germline V gene encodes CDR1 GTSNPN and CDR2 SVGIG (reference sequence). The V gene lost 3 bases and the J gene lost 7 bases, with 9 bases spanning the gap. The CDR3 consists of 12 residues. The entire variable domain, with the rest obtained from reference TRBV30 and TRBJ2-2, is as follows: SQTIHQWPATLVQPVGSPLSLECTVEGTSNPNLYWYRQAAGRGLQLLFYSVGIGQISSEVPQNLSASRPQDRQFILSSKKLLLSDSGFYLCAWSPSVGELFFGEGSRLTVL.

V gene TRBV10-3 combines with J gene TRBJ1-1, with 12 positions matching TRBD1. The CDR3 runs to 16 residues. V trimming: 3 bases; J trimming: 7 bases; junction bases outside the gene matches: 9. CDR1 ENHRY and CDR2 SYGVKD come from the germline V gene. In DNA, the CDR3 is TGTGCCATCAGTGACCCGGGACAGGGGGCTACAGGTGAAGCTTTCTTT. This codes for CAISDPGQGATGEAFF.

The chain couples TRBV14 to TRBJ2-1; 7 positions agree with TRBD2. From germline, CDR1 is SGHDN and CDR2 FVKESK. The J segment lost 9 bases and the V segment lost 0 bases, leaving 5 bases of the junction unmatched. The CDR3 contains 14 residues. The CDR3 DNA reads as TGTGCCAGCAGCCAAGAGGGACTAATCGGTGAGCAGTTCTTC. Its translation: CASSQEGLIGEQFF.

V gene TRBV27 combines with J gene TRBJ1-1, with TRBD1 identical over 8 bases. The germline gives CDR1 MNHEY, CDR2 SMNVEV (reference sequence). This CDR3 comprises 16 residues. With 5 bases clipped from V and 1 base from J, the junction kept 9 bases outside the gene matches. CDR3 nucleotides: TGTGCCAGCAGTCCGCTGACAGGGGCGGCGAACACTGAAGCTTTCTTT. Its translation: CASSPLTGAANTEAFF.

The rearrangement joins TRBV10-3 to TRBJ1-1, with 11 bases fitting TRBD1. Germline CDR1 reads ENHRY; CDR2 reads SYGVKD. This CDR3 is built from 13 residues. Unmatched junction bases numbered 4, after V lost 10 bases and J lost 3 bases. Here the CDR3 reads CATGTGGYTEAFF. As DNA, the CDR3 is TGTGCCACCGGGACAGGGGGATACACTGAAGCTTTCTTT.

This sequence joins TRBV3-1 (or the pseudogene TRBV3-2) and TRBJ2-3, with 9 positions matching TRBD1. CDR1 LGHDT and CDR2 YNNKEL come from the germline V gene (reference sequence). After removal of 3 bases from V and 4 bases from J, the junction contained 2 bases not matched to a gene. The CDR3 has 14 amino acids. As DNA, the CDR3 is TGTGCCAGCAGCCAGGGACAGGGCGCAGATACGCAGTATTTT. Translated: CASSQGQGADTQYF.

V usage is TRBV7-2 and J usage is TRBJ2-7; 8 bases are a match to TRBD1. Trimming removed 1 base from V and 6 bases from J; junction bases left unmatched: 5. CDR1 SGHTA and CDR2 FQGNSA come from the germline V gene. The CDR3 is 14 residues long. CDR3 loop: CASSLVAGGSEQYF. The CDR3 bases are TGTGCCAGCAGCTTAGTGGCAGGGGGCTCCGAGCAGTACTTC.

The rearrangement links TRBV7-2 to TRBJ1-4; 7 nucleotides agree with TRBD1. The CDR3 is made up of 15 amino acids. Looked up from germline, CDR1 is SGHTA and CDR2 is FQGNSA. The junction had 4 bases not matched to a gene; V was cut back by 6 bases and J by 0 bases. CDR3 loop: CASSPQGATNEKLFF. CDR3 sequence (DNA): TGTGCCAGCAGTCCTCAGGGGGCAACTAATGAAAAACTGTTTTTT.

The V call is TRBV7-9, the J call TRBJ2-1; 9 bases line up with TRBD2. CDR1 and CDR2 from the germline V gene are SEHNR and FQNEAQ (reference sequence). V was clipped by 1 base and J by 8 bases; unmatched bases: 3. The CDR3 contains 14 residues. CDR3 residues: CASSLGLAGDEQFF. CDR3 DNA: TGTGCCAGCAGCTTAGGATTAGCGGGAGATGAGCAGTTCTTC.

This rearrangement joins TRBV5-5 to TRBJ2-1; D gene unclear. Germline V gene data show CDR1 as SGHKS and CDR2 as YYEKEE (reference sequence). Deletions cut 3 bases from V and 0 bases from J, with 10 bases between. This CDR3 spans 15 amino acids. The chain's CDR3 is CASSYSRSSYNEQFF. The CDR3 DNA reads as TGTGCCAGCAGCTATAGCCGAAGCTCCTACAATGAGCAGTTCTTC. The complete variable domain, with remaining parts taken from reference TRBV5-5 and TRBJ2-1, reads DAGVTQSPTHLIKTRGQQVTLRCSPISGHKSVSWYQQVLGQGPQFIFQYYEKEERGRGNFPDRFSARQFPNYSSELNVNALLLGDSALYLCASSYSRSSYNEQFFGPGTRLTVL.

V is TRBV4-3 and J is TRBJ2-3; maybe TRBD2 (5 bases). V lost 1 base to trimming and J lost 3 bases, with 20 bases between them. The germline V gene has CDR1 LGHNA and CDR2 YSLEER. This CDR3 is 18 amino acids long. The CDR3 sequence is CASSQGMSRRLGTDTQYF. The DNA of the CDR3 is TGCGCCAGCAGCCAAGGGATGTCGAGGAGGTTAGGGACAGATACGCAGTATTTT.

The V gene is TRBV27, the J gene TRBJ2-7; D gene uncertain. The CDR3 is made up of 15 amino acids. CDR1 is MNHEY and CDR2 is SMNVEV in the germline V gene (reference sequence). V lost 5 bases and J lost 0, with 14 bases in between. The CDR3 region has the DNA TGTGCCAGCAGTAGGATTGCGGCCGTCTCCTACGAGCAGTACTTC. Translated, it gives CASSRIAAVSYEQYF.

The V and J genes are TRBV9 and TRBJ2-1, with 9 bases matching TRBD2. This CDR3 has 17 residues. The V gene's germline CDR1 is SGDLS and CDR2 YYNGEE. V shed 4 bases, J shed 1 base, and the junction held 9 bases outside the gene matches. The CDR3 nucleotides read TGTGCCAGCAGCTCGGGACTAGCTTCTGGATCCTACAATGAGCAGTTCTTC. Protein sequence: CASSSGLASGSYNEQFF.

The chain combines TRBV6-2 or TRBV6-3 with TRBJ2-5; 12 bases line up with TRBD2. V was clipped by 6 bases and J by 0 bases; unmatched bases: 8. CDR3 length: 17 residues. The germline CDR1 and CDR2 sequences are MNHEY and SVGEGT. Written as DNA, the CDR3 is TGTGCCAGCAGCCGACTAGCGGGAGTGGGGGACCAAGAGACCCAGTACTTC. Translation: CASSRLAGVGDQETQYF.

The V call is TRBV15, the J call TRBJ2-5; tentatively, D is TRBD1 (6 bases). V was trimmed by 1 base and J by 2 bases, leaving 8 bases between them. This CDR3 has 14 amino acids. Germline CDR1 and CDR2: LNHNV and YYDKDF (reference sequence). CDR3 in amino acids: CATSRAGQQETQYF. The CDR3 nucleotides read TGTGCCACCAGCAGAGCCGGACAGCAAGAGACCCAGTACTTC. The entire variable domain, with the rest obtained from reference TRBV15 and TRBJ2-5, is as follows: DAMVIQNPRYQVTQFGKPVTLSCSQTLNHNVMYWYQQKSSQAPKLLFHYYDKDFNNEADTPDNFQSRRPNTSFCFLDIRSPGLGDTAMYLCATSRAGQQETQYFGPGTRLLVL.

The chain couples TRBV11-2 to TRBJ2-1; 11 nucleotides line up with TRBD1. Germline trimming cut 3 bases from V and 6 bases from J; bases unmatched to any gene: 4. In germline, CDR1 is SGHAT, CDR2 FQNNGV. The CDR3 length is 15 residues. This CDR3 reads CASSFPGTGGNEQFF. CDR3 nucleotides: TGTGCCAGCAGCTTCCCCGGGACAGGGGGCAATGAGCAGTTCTTC.

This rearrangement joins TRBV7-2 to TRBJ2-3; 7 bases align to TRBD2. This CDR3 spans 18 amino acids. V dropped 1 base and J dropped 4; count of bases not matched to a gene: 14. CDR1 is SGHTA and CDR2 is FQGNSA in the germline V gene. The chain's CDR3 is CASSLDAPGLTFPDTQYF. The CDR3 nucleotides read TGTGCCAGCAGCTTAGATGCACCGGGACTAACCTTTCCAGATACGCAGTATTTT.

The chain joins TRBV7-6 to TRBJ2-7; D is perhaps TRBD2 (6 bases). CDR1 SGHVS and CDR2 FNYEAQ come from the germline V gene. The V gene lost 0 bases and the J gene lost 4 bases, with 13 bases spanning the gap. There are 15 residues in the CDR3. As DNA, the CDR3 is TGTGCCAGCAGCTTAGCGAGGCGGGGTGTTTACGAGCAGTACTTC. It translates to CASSLARRGVYEQYF.